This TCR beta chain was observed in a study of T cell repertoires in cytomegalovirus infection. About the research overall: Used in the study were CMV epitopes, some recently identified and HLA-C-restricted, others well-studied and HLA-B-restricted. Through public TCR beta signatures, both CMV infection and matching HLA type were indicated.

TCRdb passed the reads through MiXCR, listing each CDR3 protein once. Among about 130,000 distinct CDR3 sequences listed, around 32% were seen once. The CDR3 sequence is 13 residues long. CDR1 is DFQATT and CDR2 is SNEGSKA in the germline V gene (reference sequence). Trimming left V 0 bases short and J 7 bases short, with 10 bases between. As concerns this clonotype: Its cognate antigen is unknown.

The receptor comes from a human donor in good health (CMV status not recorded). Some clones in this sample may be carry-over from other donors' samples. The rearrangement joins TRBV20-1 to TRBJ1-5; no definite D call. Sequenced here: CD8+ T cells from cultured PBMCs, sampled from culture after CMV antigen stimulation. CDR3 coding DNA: TGCAGTGCTAGAGATTCCCCGCCACAGCCCCAGCATTTT. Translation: CSARDSPPQPQHF.